This T cell receptor beta chain emerged from a study of breast tumors, draining lymph nodes, adjacent tissues. Germline V gene sequence: CDR1 SEHNR, CDR2 FQNEAQ (reference sequence). This CDR3 has 15 residues. V shed 6 bases and J 0 bases; nucleotides not matched to a gene: 4. Study results and caveats: Data fit most tumor T cells coming from lymph node, expanding in tumor. The lymph node origin of tumor T cells was framed as consistent with a hypothesis, not demonstrated.

This clonotype has a count of ten or more. Antigen unknown. TCRdb re-called the multiplex PCR reads through MiXCR, storing one row per CDR3 protein. This table has fewer than 150,000 distinct CDR3 sequences, over 20% appearing once. The lymph nodes were axillary draining lymph nodes from breast cancer patients. The V call is TRBV7-9, the J call TRBJ2-3; 9 positions match TRBD2. The receptor was derived from a female donor with breast cancer. Some clones in this sample may be carry-over from other donors' samples. Source material: axillary lymph node tissue. The CDR3 sequence: CASSSSGTSTDTQYF. The CDR3 coding sequence is TGTGCCAGCAGTTCTAGCGGGACTAGCACAGATACGCAGTATTTT. The full variable domain, with the rest looked up from reference TRBV7-9 and TRBJ2-3, is DTGVSQNPRHKITKRGQNVTFRCDPISEHNRLYWYRQTLGQGPEFLTYFQNEAQLEKSRLLSDRFSAERPKGSFSTLEIQRTEQGDSAMYLCASSSSGTSTDTQYFGPGTRLTVL.